The 5 T cell receptor beta chains below all came from one sample that was sequenced in a study of blood T cells in healthy people across ages. With a J-beta primer mix and a sample-barcoded 5' primer, a second PCR ran about 6 to 11 cycles. MiXCR, run by TCRdb on the 5' RACE reads, gives a single entry per CDR3 protein. The sample records about 840,000 distinct CDR3 sequences, 25% to 30% being singletons. This same sample was also part of a study on T cells of mothers and their children.

Sequenced input: blood. These receptors were taken from a woman in her thirties or forties in good health.

This clonotype was seen a handful of times. The rearrangement links TRBV10-3 to TRBJ2-3; tentative D call: TRBD1 (6 bases). V lost 10 bases and J lost 4, with 18 bases in between. The CDR3 covers 14 residues. Germline loops: CDR1 ENHRY, CDR2 SYGVKD. The CDR3 nucleotides read TGTGCCACCGAAACATCGACAGGAGCAGATACGCAGTATTTT. Translated: CATETSTGADTQYF.

This chain uses TRBV2 with TRBJ1-2; 9 positions match TRBD1. The trim removed 6 bases at V and 2 bases at J, leaving 10 bases unmatched. The CDR3 extends over 16 amino acids. Germline CDR1 and CDR2: SNHLY and FYNNEI. The CDR3 bases are TGTGCCAGCAGCATGCTGGAGGGACAGGGAAACTATGGCTACACCTTC. Translating gives CASSMLEGQGNYGYTF. Variable domain in full (rest from reference TRBV2 and TRBJ1-2): EPEVTQTPSHQVTQMGQEVILRCVPISNHLYFYWYRQILGQKVEFLVSFYNNEISEKSEIFDDQFSVERPDGSNFTLKIRSTKLEDSAMYFCASSMLEGQGNYGYTFGSGTRLTVV.

The chain carries TRBV7-2 and TRBJ2-3; no firm D call. The germline V gene encodes CDR1 SGHTA and CDR2 FQGNSA. This CDR3 is 12 amino acids long. Trimming removed 10 bases from V and 4 bases from J, with 12 bases in between. The CDR3 DNA follows: TGTGCCAACAGATCCCTGTCAGATACGCAGTATTTT. Amino acid sequence: CANRSLSDTQYF.

The chain carries TRBV3-1 and TRBJ2-1; weak D call: TRBD2 (5 bases). The CDR3 loop spans 16 amino acids. The germline V and J ends were trimmed by 0 bases and 1 base, with 10 bases remaining between them. Germline CDR1 is LGHDT and CDR2 is YNNKEL (reference sequence). CDR3 in amino acids: CASSQEGAVSYNEQFF. DNA of the CDR3: TGTGCCAGCAGCCAAGAAGGAGCGGTGTCCTACAATGAGCAGTTCTTC.

This clonotype was counted ten times or more. This sequence joins TRBV6-2 or TRBV6-3 and TRBJ2-6, with unresolved D. This CDR3 region has 17 residues. Germline lookup yields CDR1 MNHEY and CDR2 SVGEGT. Trimming removed 5 bases at V and 2 bases at J, with 16 bases between. Written as DNA, the CDR3 is TGTGCCAGCAGTCTAGTCTTATGGGCACCTGGGGCCAACGTCCTGACTTTC. It encodes CASSLVLWAPGANVLTF.